A selection of T cell receptor beta chains follows, all from one sample in a study of tumor-infiltrating lymphocytes in primary liver carcinoma. TCRdb used MiXCR to reprocess the multiplex PCR reads, holding one entry per CDR3 protein. The top ten hold approximately 9% of the sample, which has about 310,000 distinct CDR3 sequences, over 55% seen once. Input material: peripheral blood. The receptors here all came from a man aged 40-50 years with primary liver carcinoma and hepatitis B virus infection. Both conserved end residues are part of each CDR3.

v_gene | CDR3aa
TRBV11-2 | CASSNHIRSTDTQYF
TRBV5-5 | CASSLVWSRNELFF
TRBV28 | CASSLRSGGEGEAFF
TRBV29-1 | CSVGSGGAETQYF
TRBV12-3/TRBV12-4 | CASSPQGSYGYTF
TRBV30 | CAWSPGASGNTGELFF
TRBV30 | CAWSPGGLSTDTQYF
TRBV6-5 | CASSSGTALPQYEQYF
TRBV11-2 | CASGLEVGGTQYF
TRBV11-1 | CASSFTASGLRNTIYF
TRBV19 | CASTPLAGSSYNEQFF
TRBV5-4 | CASSYQGTTDTQYF
TRBV6-5 | CASSYSVGASHIGELFF
TRBV7-9 | CASSSMRLTERTGELFF
TRBV5-5 | CASSHGRETSYEQYF
TRBV6-5 | CASSYGDGYTF
TRBV7-9 | CASRSTSGSSYHEQFF
TRBV28 | CVSSLYAQPQHF
TRBV7-8 | CASNTRGRGTEAFF
TRBV29-1 | CSVENVAGAGGLFF
TRBV6-5 | CASSYSWTTAVDTQYF
TRBV6-5 | CSSSSRGSTGNTIYF
TRBV6-5 | CASSPWAGGRAREQFF
TRBV13 | CASSRTSTDTQYF
TRBV6-2/TRBV6-3 | CANRDSPNTEAFF
TRBV7-2 | CASSSSRFEQYF